The rows below give T cell receptor beta chains drawn from one sample of a study of a mutant IDH1 vaccine in newly diagnosed glioma. For these TCRs, the target antigens are not known. Profiling relied on immunoSEQ multiplex PCR, and the TCRdb table lists in-frame clones only, not all of them. Found here are roughly 120,000 clones, around 80% of them singletons; the top ten hold less than 7%. The source material was PBMCs, sampled from a glioma patient whose treatment included an IDH1 peptide vaccine. All receptors come from a man in his forties with glioma. Both conserved end residues are part of each CDR3. The order of the fields is clone size, D gene, J gene, V gene, CDR3 protein, CDR3 DNA. The D gene is left open where the match is weak. Not every row has a clone size; where given, it reads once, few, many or a size class.

abundance: -; d_gene: TRBD2; j_gene: TRBJ2-5; v_gene: TRBV9; CDR3aa: CASTSGLAGETQYF; CDR3nt: TGTGCCAGCACCTCGGGACTAGCAGGCGAGACCCAGTACTTC
abundance: -; d_gene: -; j_gene: TRBJ1-3; v_gene: TRBV5-1; CDR3aa: CASSFSLSSSDSGNTIYF; CDR3nt: TGCGCCAGCAGCTTTTCCCTCAGTAGTTCTGACTCTGGAAACACCATATATTTT
abundance: -; d_gene: TRBD1; j_gene: TRBJ1-1; v_gene: TRBV6-1; CDR3aa: CASSGTGGNTEAFF; CDR3nt: TGTGCCAGCAGTGGGACAGGGGGGAACACTGAAGCTTTCTTT
abundance: -; d_gene: TRBD1; j_gene: TRBJ2-3; v_gene: TRBV6-1; CDR3aa: CASGPTGGSTDTQYF; CDR3nt: TGTGCCAGCGGGCCTACAGGGGGCAGCACAGATACGCAGTATTTT
abundance: -; d_gene: -; j_gene: TRBJ2-1; v_gene: TRBV4-2; CDR3aa: CASSQVRGYNEQFF; CDR3nt: TGTGCCAGCAGCCAAGTTAGGGGCTACAATGAGCAGTTCTTC
abundance: once; d_gene: TRBD1; j_gene: TRBJ2-7; v_gene: TRBV11-1; CDR3aa: CASSPGQGNEQYF; CDR3nt: TGTGCCAGCAGCCCGGGACAGGGCAACGAGCAGTACTTC
abundance: -; d_gene: -; j_gene: TRBJ2-7; v_gene: TRBV4-2; CDR3aa: CASSQAGGGTYEQYF; CDR3nt: TGTGCCAGCAGCCAAGCAGGGGGGGGAACCTACGAGCAGTACTTC
abundance: -; d_gene: -; j_gene: TRBJ1-5; v_gene: TRBV27; CDR3aa: CASSSGSPGQPQHF; CDR3nt: TGTGCCAGCAGTTCCGGTTCTCCAGGGCAGCCCCAGCATTTT
abundance: -; d_gene: -; j_gene: TRBJ2-4; v_gene: TRBV10-3; CDR3aa: CAISEYPPGRSGTKNIQYF; CDR3nt: TGTGCCATCAGTGAATACCCGCCCGGGCGGTCGGGGACCAAAAACATTCAGTACTTC
abundance: -; d_gene: -; j_gene: TRBJ2-7; v_gene: TRBV12-5; CDR3aa: CASGGRAYEQYF; CDR3nt: TGTGCTAGTGGTGGACGAGCCTACGAGCAGTACTTC
abundance: -; d_gene: -; j_gene: TRBJ2-7; v_gene: TRBV29-1; CDR3aa: CSVVPDSYEQYF; CDR3nt: TGCAGCGTTGTCCCAGACTCCTACGAGCAGTACTTC
abundance: -; d_gene: TRBD1; j_gene: TRBJ2-7; v_gene: TRBV7-2; CDR3aa: CASSLALPRTGAYEQYF; CDR3nt: TGTGCCAGCAGCTTAGCGCTTCCGAGGACAGGGGCCTACGAGCAGTACTTC
abundance: -; d_gene: -; j_gene: TRBJ1-4; v_gene: TRBV15; CDR3aa: CATSRVTGATNEKLFF; CDR3nt: TGTGCCACCAGCAGAGTTACCGGTGCAACTAATGAAAAACTGTTTTTT
abundance: -; d_gene: -; j_gene: TRBJ1-6; v_gene: TRBV18; CDR3aa: CASSPLPGDNNSPLHF; CDR3nt: TGTGCCAGCTCACCACTCCCAGGGGACAATAATTCACCCCTCCACTTT
abundance: -; d_gene: TRBD1; j_gene: TRBJ2-1; v_gene: TRBV6-5; CDR3aa: CASTRQGTYNEQFF; CDR3nt: TGTGCCAGCACTCGACAGGGGACGTACAATGAGCAGTTCTTC
abundance: -; d_gene: -; j_gene: TRBJ1-1; v_gene: TRBV6-5; CDR3aa: CASSYFTEAFF; CDR3nt: TGTGCCAGCAGTTACTTCACTGAAGCTTTCTTT
abundance: -; d_gene: TRBD1; j_gene: TRBJ1-1; v_gene: TRBV19; CDR3aa: CASSTETGYTEAFF; CDR3nt: TGTGCCAGTAGTACCGAGACAGGGTACACTGAAGCTTTCTTT
abundance: once; d_gene: -; j_gene: TRBJ2-2; v_gene: TRBV19; CDR3aa: CASSIETGELFF; CDR3nt: TGTGCCAGTAGTATAGAAACCGGGGAGCTGTTTTTT
abundance: once; d_gene: -; j_gene: TRBJ1-3; v_gene: TRBV28; CDR3aa: CASSRLAGAGNTIYF; CDR3nt: TGTGCCAGCAGCCGGTTGGCAGGGGCTGGAAACACCATATATTTT
abundance: -; d_gene: -; j_gene: TRBJ2-3; v_gene: TRBV11-3; CDR3aa: CASGPGTTSTDTQYF; CDR3nt: TGTGCCAGCGGTCCGGGAACCACTAGCACAGATACGCAGTATTTT
abundance: few; d_gene: -; j_gene: TRBJ1-5; v_gene: TRBV9; CDR3aa: CASSVGVGNQPQHF; CDR3nt: TGTGCCAGCAGCGTAGGGGTGGGCAATCAGCCCCAGCATTTT
abundance: -; d_gene: TRBD1; j_gene: TRBJ2-1; v_gene: TRBV5-1; CDR3aa: CASSLAGTGYHNEQFF; CDR3nt: TGCGCCAGCAGCTTGGCGGGGACAGGGTACCACAATGAGCAGTTCTTC
abundance: once; d_gene: TRBD1; j_gene: TRBJ1-2; v_gene: TRBV7-9; CDR3aa: CASSSRQGRPPGYTF; CDR3nt: TGTGCCAGCAGCAGTCGACAGGGGCGTCCCCCTGGCTACACCTTC
abundance: many; d_gene: TRBD1; j_gene: TRBJ1-1; v_gene: TRBV30; CDR3aa: CAWSAGGFTEAFF; CDR3nt: TGTGCCTGGAGTGCAGGGGGATTCACTGAAGCTTTCTTT
abundance: -; d_gene: -; j_gene: TRBJ2-5; v_gene: TRBV6-1; CDR3aa: CASSVSTPIGETQYF; CDR3nt: TGTGCCAGCAGTGTCTCGACTCCAATTGGAGAGACCCAGTACTTC
abundance: -; d_gene: TRBD2; j_gene: TRBJ2-3; v_gene: TRBV7-2; CDR3aa: CASSDGLAGGPGDTQYF; CDR3nt: TGTGCCAGCAGCGACGGACTAGCGGGAGGCCCTGGAGATACGCAGTATTTT
abundance: -; d_gene: -; j_gene: TRBJ2-7; v_gene: TRBV7-2; CDR3aa: CASSFKPLTGLTYEQYF; CDR3nt: TGTGCCAGCAGCTTCAAACCCCTAACAGGCCTGACCTACGAGCAGTACTTC
abundance: many; d_gene: -; j_gene: TRBJ2-1; v_gene: TRBV4-3; CDR3aa: CASSQDVQGTDNEQFF; CDR3nt: TGCGCCAGCAGCCAAGATGTCCAGGGGACGGACAATGAGCAGTTCTTC
abundance: -; d_gene: -; j_gene: TRBJ1-4; v_gene: TRBV21-1; CDR3aa: CASSKYFTRGRGEKLFF; CDR3nt: TGTGCCAGCAGCAAATACTTTACGCGGGGGAGAGGAGAAAAACTGTTTTTT
abundance: -; d_gene: -; j_gene: TRBJ2-3; v_gene: TRBV30; CDR3aa: CAWSTATDTQYF; CDR3nt: TGTGCCTGGAGTACGGCCACAGATACGCAGTATTTT
abundance: -; d_gene: -; j_gene: TRBJ1-2; v_gene: TRBV15; CDR3aa: CATSREGDGYTF; CDR3nt: TGTGCCACCAGCAGAGAAGGTGATGGCTACACCTTC
abundance: -; d_gene: -; j_gene: TRBJ1-5; v_gene: TRBV15; CDR3aa: CATSRDRVNQPQHF; CDR3nt: TGTGCCACCAGCAGAGACAGGGTCAATCAGCCCCAGCATTTT
abundance: once; d_gene: -; j_gene: TRBJ2-3; v_gene: TRBV28; CDR3aa: CASRGDRRTDTQYF; CDR3nt: TGTGCCAGCAGGGGAGACAGACGCACAGATACGCAGTATTTT
abundance: -; d_gene: TRBD1; j_gene: TRBJ2-5; v_gene: TRBV11-2; CDR3aa: CASSPGQHKETQYF; CDR3nt: TGTGCCAGCAGCCCGGGACAGCACAAAGAGACCCAGTACTTC
abundance: -; d_gene: -; j_gene: TRBJ2-1; v_gene: TRBV29-1; CDR3aa: CSVVRDPGGSYNEQFF; CDR3nt: TGCAGCGTTGTTAGGGACCCAGGCGGCTCCTACAATGAGCAGTTCTTC
abundance: -; d_gene: -; j_gene: TRBJ2-1; v_gene: TRBV2; CDR3aa: CASSVVGGRYNEQFF; CDR3nt: TGTGCCAGCAGTGTCGTGGGGGGCAGATACAATGAGCAGTTCTTC
abundance: -; d_gene: -; j_gene: TRBJ2-7; v_gene: TRBV2; CDR3aa: CASSALEVVSEQYF; CDR3nt: TGTGCCAGCAGCGCCCTAGAGGTGGTATCCGAGCAGTACTTC
abundance: -; d_gene: -; j_gene: TRBJ2-7; v_gene: TRBV6-5; CDR3aa: CASSPGPRSYEQYF; CDR3nt: TGTGCCAGCAGCCCGGGGCCCCGCTCCTACGAGCAGTACTTC
abundance: -; d_gene: TRBD1; j_gene: TRBJ2-7; v_gene: TRBV25-1; CDR3aa: CASLGTGGYEQYF; CDR3nt: TGTGCCAGCCTAGGGACAGGGGGCTACGAGCAGTACTTC
abundance: -; d_gene: -; j_gene: TRBJ2-7; v_gene: TRBV15; CDR3aa: CATSWTKQGYEQYF; CDR3nt: TGTGCCACTTCCTGGACTAAGCAGGGTTACGAGCAGTACTTC
abundance: few; d_gene: TRBD2; j_gene: TRBJ2-1; v_gene: TRBV7-3; CDR3aa: CASSLSGGTYNEQFF; CDR3nt: TGTGCCAGCAGCTTAAGCGGGGGTACCTACAATGAGCAGTTCTTC
abundance: -; d_gene: -; j_gene: TRBJ2-1; v_gene: TRBV7-2; CDR3aa: CASSLGRAYNEQFF; CDR3nt: TGTGCCAGCAGCTTAGGGCGGGCGTACAATGAGCAGTTCTTC
abundance: -; d_gene: -; j_gene: TRBJ2-6; v_gene: TRBV5-4; CDR3aa: CASSQDEGSGANVLTF; CDR3nt: TGCGCCAGCAGCCAAGATGAGGGCTCTGGGGCCAACGTCCTGACTTTC
abundance: few; d_gene: -; j_gene: TRBJ1-2; v_gene: TRBV19; CDR3aa: CASRPVRWSGYTF; CDR3nt: TGTGCCAGTAGGCCTGTTAGATGGAGTGGCTACACCTTC
abundance: -; d_gene: -; j_gene: TRBJ2-3; v_gene: TRBV5-5; CDR3aa: CASSPDAGDTQYF; CDR3nt: TGTGCCAGCAGCCCAGACGCGGGAGATACGCAGTATTTT
abundance: once; d_gene: TRBD1; j_gene: TRBJ2-1; v_gene: TRBV7-3; CDR3aa: CASSLGPGQPLDEQFF; CDR3nt: TGTGCCAGCAGCTTAGGTCCGGGACAGCCTTTGGATGAGCAGTTCTTC
abundance: -; d_gene: TRBD1; j_gene: TRBJ1-5; v_gene: TRBV7-8; CDR3aa: CASSLRTGTPGVSNQPQHF; CDR3nt: TGTGCCAGCAGCTTACGGACAGGGACTCCCGGAGTTAGCAATCAGCCCCAGCATTTT
abundance: -; d_gene: -; j_gene: TRBJ2-3; v_gene: TRBV19; CDR3aa: CASSEQRSSTDTQYF; CDR3nt: TGTGCCAGTAGTGAACAGCGATCTAGCACAGATACGCAGTATTTT
abundance: -; d_gene: TRBD1; j_gene: TRBJ2-1; v_gene: TRBV6-5; CDR3aa: CASSYWDRGGNEQFF; CDR3nt: TGTGCCAGCAGTTACTGGGACAGGGGGGGCAATGAGCAGTTCTTC
abundance: -; d_gene: -; j_gene: TRBJ2-7; v_gene: TRBV4-3; CDR3aa: CASSPNRAGYEQYF; CDR3nt: TGCGCCAGCAGCCCCAACAGGGCAGGGTACGAGCAGTACTTC
abundance: few; d_gene: -; j_gene: TRBJ1-2; v_gene: TRBV4-3; CDR3aa: CASSHAARDGYTF; CDR3nt: TGCGCCAGCAGCCATGCTGCCCGTGATGGCTACACCTTC